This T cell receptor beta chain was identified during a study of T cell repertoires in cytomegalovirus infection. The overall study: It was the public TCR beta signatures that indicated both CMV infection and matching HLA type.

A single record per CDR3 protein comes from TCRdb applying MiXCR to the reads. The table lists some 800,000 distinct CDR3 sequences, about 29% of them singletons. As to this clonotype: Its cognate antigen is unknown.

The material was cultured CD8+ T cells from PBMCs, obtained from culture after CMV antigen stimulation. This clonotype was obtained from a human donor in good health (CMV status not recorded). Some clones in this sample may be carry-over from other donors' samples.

In DNA, the CDR3 is TGTGCCAGCAGTGGGGGAGGGGACTACGAGCAGTACTTC. As protein: CASSGGGDYEQYF. The rearrangement joins TRBV2 to TRBJ2-7; 7 nucleotides match TRBD2. The CDR3 spans 13 residues. CDR1 is SNHLY, CDR2 FYNNEI, per germline. V lost 4 bases and J lost 3; bases outside the gene matches: 3.